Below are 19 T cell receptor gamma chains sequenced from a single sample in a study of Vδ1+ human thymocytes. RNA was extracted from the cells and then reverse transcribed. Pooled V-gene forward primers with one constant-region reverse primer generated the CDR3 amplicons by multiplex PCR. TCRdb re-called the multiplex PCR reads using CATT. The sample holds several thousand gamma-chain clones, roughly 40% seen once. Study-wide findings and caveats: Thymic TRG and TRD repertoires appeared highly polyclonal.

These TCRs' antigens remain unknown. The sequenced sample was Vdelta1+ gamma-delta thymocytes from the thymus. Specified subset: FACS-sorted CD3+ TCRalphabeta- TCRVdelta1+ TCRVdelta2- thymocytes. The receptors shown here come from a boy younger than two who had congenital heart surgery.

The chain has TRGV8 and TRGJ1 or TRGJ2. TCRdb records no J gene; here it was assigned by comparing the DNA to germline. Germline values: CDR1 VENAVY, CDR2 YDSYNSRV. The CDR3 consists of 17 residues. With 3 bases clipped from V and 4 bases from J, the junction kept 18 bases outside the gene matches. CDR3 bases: TGTGCCACCTGGGATGGAACGACCCCTCGGAAGTATTATAAGAAACTCTTT. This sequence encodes CATWDGTTPRKYYKKLF.

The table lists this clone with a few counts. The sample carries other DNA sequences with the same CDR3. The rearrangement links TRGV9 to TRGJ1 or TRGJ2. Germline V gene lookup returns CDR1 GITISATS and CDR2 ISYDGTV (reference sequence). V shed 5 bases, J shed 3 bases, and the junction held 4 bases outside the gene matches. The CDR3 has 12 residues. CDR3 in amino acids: CALWGFYYKKLF. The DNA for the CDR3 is TGTGCCTTGTGGGGGTTTTATTATAAGAAACTCTTT.

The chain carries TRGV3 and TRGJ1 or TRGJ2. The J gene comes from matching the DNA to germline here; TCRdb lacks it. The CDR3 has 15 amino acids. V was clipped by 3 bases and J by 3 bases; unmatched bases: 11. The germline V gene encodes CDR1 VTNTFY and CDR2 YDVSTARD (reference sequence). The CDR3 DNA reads TGTGCCACCTGGGACTCGACTAACCGTTATTATAAGAAACTCTTT. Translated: CATWDSTNRYYKKLF.

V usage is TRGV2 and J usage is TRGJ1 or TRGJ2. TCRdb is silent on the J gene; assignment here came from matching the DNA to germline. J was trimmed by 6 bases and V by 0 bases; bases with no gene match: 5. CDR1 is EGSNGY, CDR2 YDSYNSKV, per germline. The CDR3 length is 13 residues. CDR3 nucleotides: TGTGCCACCTGGGACGGGCGGGCTTATAAGAAACTCTTT. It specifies CATWDGRAYKKLF.

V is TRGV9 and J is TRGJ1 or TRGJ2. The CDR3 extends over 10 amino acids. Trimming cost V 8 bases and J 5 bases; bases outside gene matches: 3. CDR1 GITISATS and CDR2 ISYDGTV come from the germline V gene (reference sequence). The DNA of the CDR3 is TGTGCCTTGTTAGATTATAAGAAACTCTTT. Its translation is CALLDYKKLF.

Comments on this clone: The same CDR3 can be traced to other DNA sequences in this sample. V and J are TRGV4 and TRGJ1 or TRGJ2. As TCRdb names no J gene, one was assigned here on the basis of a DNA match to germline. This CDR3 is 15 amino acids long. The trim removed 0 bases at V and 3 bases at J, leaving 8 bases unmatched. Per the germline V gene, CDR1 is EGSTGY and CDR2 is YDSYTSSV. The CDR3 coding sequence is TGTGCCACCTGGGATGGGCCGGGGATTTATTATAAGAAACTCTTT. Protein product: CATWDGPGIYYKKLF.

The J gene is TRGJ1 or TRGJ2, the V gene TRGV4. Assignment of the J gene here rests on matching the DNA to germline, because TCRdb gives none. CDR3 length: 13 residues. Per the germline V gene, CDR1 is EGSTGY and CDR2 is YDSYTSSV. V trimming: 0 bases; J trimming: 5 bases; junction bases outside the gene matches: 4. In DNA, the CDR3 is TGTGCCACCTGGGATGGGGCGGATTATAAGAAACTCTTT. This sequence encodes CATWDGADYKKLF.

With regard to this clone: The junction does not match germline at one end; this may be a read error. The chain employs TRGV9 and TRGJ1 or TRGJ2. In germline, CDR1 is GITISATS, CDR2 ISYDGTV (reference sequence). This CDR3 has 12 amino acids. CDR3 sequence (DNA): TGTGCCTTGTTGGAGGGATATTATAAGAAACTCTTT. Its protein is CALLEGYYKKLF.

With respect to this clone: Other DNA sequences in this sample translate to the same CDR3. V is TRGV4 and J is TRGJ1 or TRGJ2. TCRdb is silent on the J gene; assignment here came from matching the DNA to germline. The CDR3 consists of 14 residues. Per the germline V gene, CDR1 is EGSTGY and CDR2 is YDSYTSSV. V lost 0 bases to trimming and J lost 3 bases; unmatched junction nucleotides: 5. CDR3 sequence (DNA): TGTGCCACCTGGGATGGGCCGAGTTATTATAAGAAACTCTTT. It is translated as CATWDGPSYYKKLF.

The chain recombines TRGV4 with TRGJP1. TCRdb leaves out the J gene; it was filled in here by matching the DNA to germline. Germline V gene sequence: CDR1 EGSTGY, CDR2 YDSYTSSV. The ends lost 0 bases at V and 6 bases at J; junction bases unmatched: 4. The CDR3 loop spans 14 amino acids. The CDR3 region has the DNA TGTGCCACCTGGGATGGGCCCTCTGGTTGGTTCAAGATATTT. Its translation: CATWDGPSGWFKIF.

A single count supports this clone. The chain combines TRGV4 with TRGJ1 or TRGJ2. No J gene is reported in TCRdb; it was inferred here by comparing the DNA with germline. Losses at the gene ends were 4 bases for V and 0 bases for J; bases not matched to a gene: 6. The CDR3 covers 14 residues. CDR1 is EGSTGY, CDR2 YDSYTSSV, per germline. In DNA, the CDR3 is TGTGCCACCTGGGAAGGGGCGAATTATTATAAGAAACTCTTT. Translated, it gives CATWEGANYYKKLF.

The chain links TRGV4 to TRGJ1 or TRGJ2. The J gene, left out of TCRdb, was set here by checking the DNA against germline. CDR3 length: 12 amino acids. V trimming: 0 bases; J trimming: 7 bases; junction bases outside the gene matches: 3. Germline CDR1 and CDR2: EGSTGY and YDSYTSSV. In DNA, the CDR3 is TGTGCCACCTGGGATGGGCTCTATAAGAAACTCTTT. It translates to CATWDGLYKKLF.

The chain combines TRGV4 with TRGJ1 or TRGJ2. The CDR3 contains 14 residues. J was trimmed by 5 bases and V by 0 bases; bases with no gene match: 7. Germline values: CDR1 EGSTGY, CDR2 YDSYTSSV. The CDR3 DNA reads TGTGCCACCTGGGATGGGCCGGGGAATTATAAGAAACTCTTT. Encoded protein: CATWDGPGNYKKLF.

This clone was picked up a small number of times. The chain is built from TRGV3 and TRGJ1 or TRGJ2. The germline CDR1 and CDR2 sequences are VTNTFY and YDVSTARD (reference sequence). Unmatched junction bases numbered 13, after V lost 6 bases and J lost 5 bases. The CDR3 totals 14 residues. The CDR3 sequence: CATWTHTENYKKLF. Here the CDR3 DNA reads TGTGCCACCTGGACCCATACGGAGAATTATAAGAAACTCTTT.

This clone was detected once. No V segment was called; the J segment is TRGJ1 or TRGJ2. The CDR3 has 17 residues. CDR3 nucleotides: TGTGCCACCTGGGACAGGCCCCAGTTGGCGTTGGATTATAAGAAACTCTTT. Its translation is CATWDRPQLALDYKKLF.

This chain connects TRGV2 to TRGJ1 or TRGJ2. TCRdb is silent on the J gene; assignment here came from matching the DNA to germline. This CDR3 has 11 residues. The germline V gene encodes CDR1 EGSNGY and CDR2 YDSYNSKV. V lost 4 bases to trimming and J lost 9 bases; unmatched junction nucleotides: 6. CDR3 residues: CATWDPSKKLF. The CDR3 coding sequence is TGTGCCACCTGGGATCCTAGTAAGAAACTCTTT.

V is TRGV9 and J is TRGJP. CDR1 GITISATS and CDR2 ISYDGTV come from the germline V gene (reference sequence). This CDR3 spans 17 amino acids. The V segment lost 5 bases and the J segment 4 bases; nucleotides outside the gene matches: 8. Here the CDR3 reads CALWAPPQELGKKIKVF. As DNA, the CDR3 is TGTGCCTTGTGGGCTCCCCCACAAGAGTTGGGCAAAAAAATCAAGGTATTT.

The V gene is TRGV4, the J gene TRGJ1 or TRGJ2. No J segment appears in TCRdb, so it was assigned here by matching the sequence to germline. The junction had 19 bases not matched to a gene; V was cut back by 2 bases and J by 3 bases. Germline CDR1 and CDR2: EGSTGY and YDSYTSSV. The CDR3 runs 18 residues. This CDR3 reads CATWDETFPRDLYYKKLF. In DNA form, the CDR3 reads TGTGCCACCTGGGATGAGACTTTCCCGCGCGACCTTTATTATAAGAAACTCTTT.

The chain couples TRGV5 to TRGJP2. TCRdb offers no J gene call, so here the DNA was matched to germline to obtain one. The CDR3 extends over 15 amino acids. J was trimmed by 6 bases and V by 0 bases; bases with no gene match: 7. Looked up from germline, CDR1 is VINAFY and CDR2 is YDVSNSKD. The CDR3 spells CATWDRPSCDWIKTF. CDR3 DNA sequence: TGTGCCACCTGGGACAGGCCCTCCTGTGATTGGATCAAGACGTTT.